What follows are 14 T cell receptor beta chains derived from one specimen sequenced in a study of beta chain features in type 1 diabetes (dated by TCRdb to between 2018 and 2020). Antigen specificity for these receptors is unknown. The library was prepared using the immunoSEQ multiplex PCR assay. The entire isolated RNA was reverse transcribed using the High Capacity cDNA Reverse Transcription Kit, and thus expressed TCRB transcripts were sequenced. Not all clones reach the TCRdb copy of this immuneACCESS table, which keeps in-frame sequences only. Checked studies attribute under half of the gap to unresolved V genes and leave the rest unexplained. Counted in this sample were roughly 24,000 clones; about 50% of them appeared once. Approximately 0.39% of the sample comes from the top ten. Study-wide conclusions, independent of this receptor: In all four CD4+ subsets, TCRB CDR3 length was moderately but significantly shorter in type 1 diabetes patients.

The sequenced sample consisted of stem cell memory CD4+ T cells from blood. This sample's cell subset or site label indicates: stem cell-like memory CD4+ T cells. These receptors all stem from a man between 18 and 35 years old with type 1 diabetes.

The chain recombines TRBV5-1 with TRBJ2-3; 10 bases align to TRBD2. The V gene end was trimmed by 0 bases and the J gene end by 5 bases; junction bases not matched to a gene: 12. The CDR3 has 18 residues. Germline V lookup: CDR1 SGHRS, CDR2 YFSETQ. In nucleotides, the CDR3 is TGCGCCAGCAGCTTGGCAGTGGCGGCTAGCGGGAGTGGAGATACGCAGTATTTT. It yields the protein CASSLAVAASGSGDTQYF. The full variable domain, in which reference TRBV5-1 and TRBJ2-3 provide the parts outside the CDR3, is KAGVTQTPRYLIKTRGQQVTLSCSPISGHRSVSWYQQTPGQGLQFLFEYFSETQRNKGNFPGRFSGRQFSNSRSEMNVSTLELGDSALYLCASSLAVAASGSGDTQYFGPGTRLTVL.

The chain joins TRBV6-5 to TRBJ1-5; D remains unclear. This CDR3 has 14 residues. From germline, CDR1 is MNHEY and CDR2 SVGAGI. Trimming shortened V by 6 bases and J by 1 base, and 10 bases separated the two germline ends. CDR3 residues: CASRQRSSNQPQHF. In nucleotides, the CDR3 is TGTGCCAGCAGGCAGAGGAGCAGCAATCAGCCCCAGCATTTT.

The genes are TRBV28 and TRBJ2-6; 9 bases line up with TRBD1. CDR1 and CDR2 (germline): MDHEN, SYDVKM. V lost 1 base and J lost 0; bases outside the gene matches: 7. CDR3 length: 19 residues. CDR3 coding DNA: TGTGCCAGCAGTTTATCCTGGACAGGGGATTCCTCTGGGGCCAACGTCCTGACTTTC. Its translation is CASSLSWTGDSSGANVLTF.

The rearrangement links TRBV10-2 to TRBJ2-1; 10 bases line up with TRBD2. Germline values: CDR1 WSHSY, CDR2 SAAADI. This CDR3 has 17 amino acids. The V and J ends lost 3 bases and 3 bases, in that order; junction bases with no gene match: 8. Here the CDR3 reads CASSDWSSGGNYNEQFF. The CDR3 nucleotides read TGCGCCAGCAGTGATTGGTCTAGCGGGGGCAACTACAATGAGCAGTTCTTC.

The chain couples TRBV28 to TRBJ1-6, with D hard to call. The V and J ends lost 4 bases and 0 bases respectively, with 7 bases between them. The CDR3 length is 15 residues. Germline CDR1 and CDR2: MDHEN and SYDVKM. CDR3 nucleotide sequence: TGTGCCAGCAGTTCGGGGTTCTCCTATAATTCACCCCTCCACTTT. As protein: CASSSGFSYNSPLHF. Variable domain in full (rest from reference TRBV28 and TRBJ1-6): DVKVTQSSRYLVKRTGEKVFLECVQDMDHENMFWYRQDPGLGLRLIYFSYDVKMKEKGDIPEGYSVSREKKERFSLILESASTNQTSMYLCASSSGFSYNSPLHFGNGTRLTVT.

The chain has TRBV28 and TRBJ1-3; maybe TRBD1 (5 bases). Between the trimmed V and J ends, which lost 3 bases and 0 bases, there was a span of 21 bases. Germline V gives CDR1 MDHEN, CDR2 SYDVKM. There are 19 residues in the CDR3. The CDR3 sequence: CASSFVTAGHQSSGNTIYF. The CDR3 DNA reads TGTGCCAGCAGTTTTGTTACGGCGGGGCACCAGAGCTCTGGAAACACCATATATTTT.

This clone has just a few counts. The V gene is TRBV18, the J gene TRBJ2-7, with 9 bases fitting TRBD1. The CDR3 covers 15 residues. Germline-derived CDR1 and CDR2 are KGHSH and LQKENI. The V segment lost 4 bases and the J segment 0 bases; nucleotides outside the gene matches: 4. The CDR3 loop reads CASSRGQGPSYEQYF. In DNA form, the CDR3 reads TGTGCCAGCTCACGGGGACAGGGCCCCTCCTACGAGCAGTACTTC. Looking up the rest from reference TRBV18 and TRBJ2-7 gives the full variable domain: NAGVMQNPRHLVRRRGQEARLRCSPMKGHSHVYWYRQLPEEGLKFMVYLQKENIIDESGMPKERFSAEFPKEGPSILRIQQVVRGDSAAYFCASSRGQGPSYEQYFGPGTRLTVT.

In its sample, this clone was seen a few times. The chain recombines TRBV28 with TRBJ2-3; TRBD1 agrees at 8 bases. Germline V gene sequence: CDR1 MDHEN, CDR2 SYDVKM. This CDR3 has 19 amino acids. After removal of 1 base from V and 1 base from J, the junction contained 13 bases not matched to a gene. CDR3 DNA sequence: TGTGCCAGCAGTTTATCCCTACTTTCAGGGGGCCGGGGCACAGATACGCAGTATTTT. Its protein is CASSLSLLSGGRGTDTQYF.

The chain is built from TRBV5-1 and TRBJ2-3, with 9 bases aligning to TRBD2. Looked up from germline, CDR1 is SGHRS and CDR2 is YFSETQ. The junction had 11 bases not matched to a gene; V was cut back by 0 bases and J by 6 bases. The CDR3 consists of 17 residues. In DNA, the CDR3 is TGCGCCAGCAGCTTGGATGTACAGCGGGGGGCCGGGGATACGCAGTATTTT. Residues: CASSLDVQRGAGDTQYF.

This clone came up a few times. The J gene is TRBJ1-5, the V gene TRBV30; no definite D call. The CDR3 contains 15 residues. The ends were cut back, 3 bases at V and 0 bases at J, with 12 bases in the middle. Per the germline V gene, CDR1 is GTSNPN and CDR2 is SVGIG (reference sequence). The CDR3 loop reads CAWREGRDSNQPQHF. DNA of the CDR3: TGTGCCTGGAGGGAAGGACGGGATAGCAATCAGCCCCAGCATTTT. The full variable domain, in which reference TRBV30 and TRBJ1-5 provide the parts outside the CDR3, is SQTIHQWPATLVQPVGSPLSLECTVEGTSNPNLYWYRQAAGRGLQLLFYSVGIGQISSEVPQNLSASRPQDRQFILSSKKLLLSDSGFYLCAWREGRDSNQPQHFGDGTRLSIL.

This chain connects TRBV5-6 to TRBJ2-1; weak D call: TRBD1 (5 bases). The CDR3 runs to 14 residues. The V gene lost 0 bases and the J gene lost 12 bases, with 16 bases spanning the gap. The germline V gene has CDR1 SGHDT and CDR2 YYEEEE. The CDR3 loop is CASSLGQPPLGQFF. The CDR3 DNA sequence: TGTGCCAGCAGCTTGGGACAGCCTCCTTTAGGGCAGTTCTTC.

The chain links TRBV30 to TRBJ2-3; TRBD2 matches at 13 bases. This CDR3 is built from 16 residues. With V trimmed by 1 base and J by 3 bases, 4 bases remained unmatched. In germline, CDR1 is GTSNPN, CDR2 SVGIG (reference sequence). Written as DNA, the CDR3 is TGTGCCTGGAGTGGACCGGGACTAGCGGGGACAGATACGCAGTATTTT. Residues: CAWSGPGLAGTDTQYF.

The chain is built from TRBV5-1 and TRBJ2-1, with TRBD2 matching over 10 bases. Germline CDR1 SGHRS, CDR2 YFSETQ. Trimming at V came to 3 bases and at J to 10 bases, leaving 13 bases not matched to a gene. The CDR3 has 16 amino acids. CDR3 in amino acids: CASSSSGTSVGGEQFF. The CDR3, as DNA: TGCGCCAGCAGCTCCTCCGGGACTAGCGTGGGAGGGGAGCAGTTCTTC.

J is TRBJ2-1 and V is TRBV19; TRBD1 matches at 7 bases. CDR1 and CDR2 (germline): LNHDA, SQIVND (reference sequence). The CDR3 has 16 residues. V gave up 3 bases and J gave up 7 bases; unmatched junction bases: 12. The CDR3 region is CASSIKVGGAQNEQFF. In nucleotides, the CDR3 is TGTGCCAGTAGTATTAAGGTAGGGGGCGCTCAGAATGAGCAGTTCTTC.